The 30 T cell receptor beta chains listed next were all sequenced from one sample in a study of CD8+ T cells in alopecia areata. Treatment reported: oral pan-JAK inhibitor, 5-10 mg twice daily. As the sequencing template, cDNA was produced by extracting RNA and reverse transcribing it. Assay used: immunoSEQ multiplex PCR; TCRdb lists only in-frame clones, some missing. The sample lists under 350,000 clones; roughly 60% were seen once. The starting material was CD4+ T cells sorted from blood, obtained at week 24, from a patient treated with tofacitinib. Receptors originate from a human donor with alopecia areata.

The chain recombines TRBV5-1 with TRBJ2-2; TRBD1 matches 9 bases. The CDR3 has 16 amino acids. Germline CDR1 is SGHRS and CDR2 is YFSETQ. V shed 1 base and J 7 bases; nucleotides not matched to a gene: 8. The CDR3 reads CASSLIADRGHGELFF. CDR3 DNA: TGCGCCAGCAGCTTGATAGCGGACAGGGGCCACGGGGAGCTGTTTTTT.

CDR3 sequence (DNA): TGTGCCAGCAGCCAAGAACCCCCGGGAGGAAATTCACCCCTCCACTTT. It specifies CASSQEPPGGNSPLHF. The chain joins TRBV4-2 to TRBJ1-6; D unresolved. CDR3 size: 16 residues. Germline V gene data show CDR1 as LGHNA and CDR2 as YNFKEQ. V was cut by 0 bases and J by 7 bases, with 13 bases left in between.

This clone has only a few counts. Here the CDR3 DNA reads TGCAGCGTTGCCCCAGGGTCAAACATTCAGTACTTC. Encoded protein: CSVAPGSNIQYF. The chain is built from TRBV29-1 and TRBJ2-4; tentative D call: TRBD1 (5 bases). The germline CDR1 and CDR2 sequences are SQVTM and ANQGSEA. The CDR3 runs to 12 residues. V was clipped by 4 bases and J by 6 bases, with 10 bases between them.

The rearrangement links TRBV2 to TRBJ2-3; D uncertain. The V gene's germline CDR1 is SNHLY and CDR2 FYNNEI. V was trimmed by 1 base and J by 3 bases, leaving 11 bases between them. The CDR3 is 15 residues long. In DNA form, the CDR3 reads TGTGCCAGCAGTGAAGAGGTACCGATTACAGATACGCAGTATTTT. It encodes CASSEEVPITDTQYF.

In regard to this clone: Other DNA sequences from this sample encode an identical CDR3 as well. The chain uses TRBV30 and TRBJ2-5; D is uncertain. Between the trimmed V and J ends, which lost 1 base and 4 bases, there was a span of 4 bases. Germline CDR1 and CDR2: GTSNPN and SVGIG (reference sequence). The CDR3 is 11 amino acids. For the CDR3, the DNA is TGTGCCTGGAGTGGTCGAGAGACCCAGTACTTC. The encoded protein is CAWSGRETQYF. Looking up the rest from reference TRBV30 and TRBJ2-5 gives the full variable domain: SQTIHQWPATLVQPVGSPLSLECTVEGTSNPNLYWYRQAAGRGLQLLFYSVGIGQISSEVPQNLSASRPQDRQFILSSKKLLLSDSGFYLCAWSGRETQYFGPGTRLLVL.

V is TRBV7-9 and J is TRBJ2-3; TRBD1 might be the D (6 bases). The CDR3 sequence is 15 residues long. In germline, CDR1 is SEHNR, CDR2 FQNEAQ (reference sequence). Trimming shortened V by 4 bases and J by 2 bases, and 13 bases separated the two germline ends. This chain's CDR3 is CASSSWGLDTDTQYF. The CDR3 DNA reads as TGTGCCAGCAGCTCCTGGGGGCTTGACACAGATACGCAGTATTTT.

The chain employs TRBV27 and TRBJ2-5, with 7 bases lining up with TRBD2. This CDR3 is 13 amino acids long. The V gene's germline CDR1 is MNHEY and CDR2 SMNVEV (reference sequence). The junction had 8 bases not matched to a gene; V was cut back by 6 bases and J by 7 bases. The CDR3: CASRWPGGSTQYF. CDR3 bases: TGTGCCAGCAGATGGCCCGGGGGGTCGACCCAGTACTTC.

V gene TRBV28 combines with J gene TRBJ2-5; D assignment may be TRBD1 or TRBD2 (5 bases each). From germline, CDR1 is MDHEN and CDR2 SYDVKM. The CDR3 runs 14 residues. V lost 6 bases, J lost 4 bases, and 15 bases lay in between. The CDR3 DNA reads as TGTGCCAGCAGAAATAGGGGTGAGGGAGAGACCCAGTACTTC. Amino acids: CASRNRGEGETQYF.

This clone was detected only a few times. Germline and junction disagree at one end, which may indicate a read error. The chain uses TRBV6-5 and TRBJ1-4, with D maybe TRBD1 (6 bases). The CDR3 sequence is 10 residues long. Per the germline V gene, CDR1 is MNHEY and CDR2 is SVGAGI. CDR3: CASSEEGHYF. The CDR3 nucleotides read TGTGCCAGCAGTGAAGAGGGACACTATTTT.

This chain connects TRBV19 to TRBJ1-2; TRBD1 might be the D (5 bases). Germline loops: CDR1 LNHDA, CDR2 SQIVND (reference sequence). V lost 1 base, J lost 2 bases, and 8 bases lay in between. The CDR3 length is 14 residues. The CDR3 region is CASSIGRQNYGYTF. The DNA for the CDR3 is TGTGCCAGTAGTATAGGGAGACAGAACTATGGCTACACCTTC. Combining the CDR3 with reference TRBV19 and TRBJ1-2 gives the whole variable domain DGGITQSPKYLFRKEGQNVTLSCEQNLNHDAMYWYRQDPGQGLRLIYYSQIVNDFQKGDIAEGYSVSREKKESFPLTVTSAQKNPTAFYLCASSIGRQNYGYTFGSGTRLTVV.

This chain connects TRBV30 to TRBJ1-6, with D unclear. This CDR3 region has 13 residues. Trimming shortened V by 5 bases and J by 7 bases, and 12 bases separated the two germline ends. The germline CDR1 and CDR2 sequences are GTSNPN and SVGIG (reference sequence). The CDR3 region has the DNA TGTGCCTGGGCAGACAACTTCAATTCACCCCTCCACTTT. Translating it yields CAWADNFNSPLHF.

The rearrangement joins TRBV14 to TRBJ1-1, with D possibly matching TRBD1 (5 bases). This CDR3 has 16 residues. The germline V and J ends were trimmed by 4 bases and 3 bases, with 18 bases remaining between them. Germline CDR1 is SGHDN and CDR2 is FVKESK. CDR3 DNA: TGTGCCAGCAGCCTGGGAGGGGTGAGTGGTCACACTGAAGCTTTCTTT. Translated: CASSLGGVSGHTEAFF.

In nucleotides, the CDR3 is TGTGCCAGCAGCCAAGTGGCAGGGACAGTGCGAACCCAGTACTTC. Its protein is CASSQVAGTVRTQYF. The chain couples TRBV14 to TRBJ2-5; TRBD1 matches at 7 bases. V trimming: 1 base; J trimming: 8 bases; junction bases outside the gene matches: 10. The germline gives CDR1 SGHDN, CDR2 FVKESK. This CDR3 spans 15 amino acids.

This clone was recorded once. The chain carries TRBV7-2 and TRBJ2-1, with a tentative D call TRBD1 (5 bases). Germline V gene sequence: CDR1 SGHTA, CDR2 FQGNSA. The CDR3 is made up of 15 amino acids. The V and J ends lost 5 bases and 4 bases respectively, with 15 bases between them. CDR3 residues: CASSDAFRAYNEQFF. For the CDR3, the DNA is TGTGCCAGCAGCGACGCATTCAGGGCTTACAATGAGCAGTTCTTC. The entire variable domain, with the rest obtained from reference TRBV7-2 and TRBJ2-1, is as follows: GAGVSQSPSNKVTEKGKDVELRCDPISGHTALYWYRQSLGQGLEFLIYFQGNSAPDKSGLPSDRFSAERTGGSVSTLTIQRTQQEDSAVYLCASSDAFRAYNEQFFGPGTRLTVL.

This clone was found a few times. V and J are TRBV7-9 and TRBJ1-4; tentative D call: TRBD1 (6 bases). Germline CDR1 and CDR2: SEHNR and FQNEAQ (reference sequence). This CDR3 is 14 amino acids long. V was clipped by 5 bases and J by 6 bases, with 13 bases between them. Here the CDR3 DNA reads TGTGCCAGCAGCCTCCGGGACACCGATGAAAAACTGTTTTTT. As protein: CASSLRDTDEKLFF.

CDR3 coding DNA: TGTGCCAGCAGTGTCTGGACCCGAGGTGGCTCACCCCTCCACTTT. Encoded protein: CASSVWTRGGSPLHF. This chain connects TRBV28 to TRBJ1-6; D gene unclear. The CDR3 extends over 15 amino acids. Germline V gives CDR1 MDHEN, CDR2 SYDVKM. The V gene lost 5 bases and the J gene lost 10 bases, with 18 bases spanning the gap.

This sequence joins TRBV30 and TRBJ2-5; D perhaps matches TRBD2 (7 bases). The CDR3 runs 16 residues. Germline CDR1 and CDR2: GTSNPN and SVGIG (reference sequence). The V and J ends lost 2 bases and 5 bases respectively, with 21 bases between them. The CDR3 region has the DNA TGTGCCTGGAGTAGGGTGTTGGGTTGGGGGGGCGAGACCCAGTACTTC. Its protein product is CAWSRVLGWGGETQYF.

There are a few counts of this clone. The chain recombines TRBV13 with TRBJ2-3; no definite D call. The germline CDR1 and CDR2 sequences are PRHDT and FYEKMQ (reference sequence). Trimming cost V 5 bases and J 3 bases, with 0 bases left between them. The CDR3 has 10 residues. The CDR3 sequence is CASSTDTQYF. DNA of the CDR3: TGTGCCAGCAGCACAGATACGCAGTATTTT.

The chain uses TRBV7-2 and TRBJ1-1, with D possibly being TRBD1 (6 bases). Germline V lookup: CDR1 SGHTA, CDR2 FQGNSA. The CDR3 sequence is 15 residues long. V lost 2 bases, J lost 0 bases, and 10 bases lay in between. Written as DNA, the CDR3 is TGTGCCAGCAGCTTACAGGGGAACATGAACACTGAAGCTTTCTTT. Translating it yields CASSLQGNMNTEAFF. The full variable domain, rest sourced from reference TRBV7-2 and TRBJ1-1, is GAGVSQSPSNKVTEKGKDVELRCDPISGHTALYWYRQSLGQGLEFLIYFQGNSAPDKSGLPSDRFSAERTGGSVSTLTIQRTQQEDSAVYLCASSLQGNMNTEAFFGQGTRLTVV.

This clone came up a few times. The CDR3 nucleotides are TGTGCCAGCAGTCCTGACAGGGTGACTTGGACGCAGTATTTT. Translated, it gives CASSPDRVTWTQYF. This rearrangement joins TRBV6-6 to TRBJ2-3; 7 nucleotides agree with TRBD1. The CDR3 contains 14 residues. The V gene end was trimmed by 5 bases and the J gene end by 9 bases; junction bases not matched to a gene: 11. CDR1 is MNHNY and CDR2 is SVGAGI in the germline V gene (reference sequence).

The genes are TRBV30 and TRBJ1-5; D possibly corresponds to TRBD1 (6 bases). CDR3 length: 13 amino acids. The germline CDR1 and CDR2 sequences are GTSNPN and SVGIG (reference sequence). V lost 1 base and J 7 bases, leaving 11 bases between the germline ends. The CDR3 sequence is CAWSDREEQPQHF. CDR3 nucleotide sequence: TGTGCCTGGAGTGACAGGGAGGAACAGCCCCAGCATTTT.

The V and J genes are TRBV30 and TRBJ2-7; TRBD1 matches 10 bases. The CDR3 has 15 amino acids. J was trimmed by 3 bases and V by 2 bases; bases with no gene match: 7. Looked up from germline, CDR1 is GTSNPN and CDR2 is SVGIG (reference sequence). The CDR3 sequence is CAWSRTGTGVYEQYF. In DNA form, the CDR3 reads TGTGCCTGGAGTAGAACCGGGACAGGGGTCTACGAGCAGTACTTC.

This clone was seen once. The chain combines TRBV5-1 with TRBJ2-4; D unresolved. In germline, CDR1 is SGHRS, CDR2 YFSETQ. The CDR3 extends over 13 amino acids. The V and J ends lost 0 bases and 6 bases respectively, with 7 bases between them. The CDR3 sequence: CASSLERRNIQYF. The CDR3 DNA reads TGCGCCAGCAGCTTGGAACGGAGAAACATTCAGTACTTC.

The J gene is TRBJ2-3, the V gene TRBV4-2; 9 nucleotides match TRBD2. V gave up 7 bases and J gave up 0 bases; unmatched junction bases: 8. This CDR3 region has 16 residues. Per the germline V gene, CDR1 is LGHNA and CDR2 is YNFKEQ. CDR3 in amino acids: CASKKGLAGSTDTQYF. DNA for the CDR3: TGTGCCAGCAAGAAGGGGCTAGCGGGGAGCACAGATACGCAGTATTTT.

The rearrangement uses TRBV20-1 and TRBJ2-5, with D maybe TRBD2 (5 bases). CDR3 size: 10 residues. The ends were cut back, 6 bases at V and 9 bases at J, with 11 bases in the middle. Per germline, CDR1 DFQATT and CDR2 SNEGSKA (reference sequence). The CDR3 loop is CSASSRAQYF. CDR3 in DNA: TGCAGTGCGAGCTCGAGGGCCCAGTACTTC.

DNA of the CDR3: TGTGCCTGGAGTCCTGGGACGGCGAGCGGGGAGCTGTTTTTT. This gives the protein CAWSPGTASGELFF. This chain links TRBV30 with TRBJ2-2; TRBD1 or TRBD2 may be the D gene (5 bases each). CDR3 length: 14 residues. Germline CDR1 GTSNPN, CDR2 SVGIG (reference sequence). V was cut by 2 bases and J by 7 bases, with 14 bases left in between.

This chain links TRBV6-6 with TRBJ1-1, with a possible D match to TRBD1 (6 bases). V was clipped by 0 bases and J by 5 bases, with 7 bases between them. The length of the CDR3 is 13 residues. In germline, CDR1 is MNHNY, CDR2 SVGAGI (reference sequence). The CDR3 loop is CASSYSGGTEAFF. The CDR3 DNA reads TGTGCCAGCAGTTACTCAGGGGGAACTGAAGCTTTCTTT.

The chain employs TRBV5-1 and TRBJ2-6; no reliable D call. Germline V gene lookup returns CDR1 SGHRS and CDR2 YFSETQ. V dropped 4 bases and J dropped 2 bases, with 10 bases sitting between them. CDR3 length equals 15 residues. CDR3 protein: CASSPLDPGANVLTF. CDR3 DNA sequence: TGCGCCAGCAGCCCACTTGACCCTGGGGCCAACGTCCTGACTTTC. Full variable domain (missing parts from reference TRBV5-1 and TRBJ2-6): KAGVTQTPRYLIKTRGQQVTLSCSPISGHRSVSWYQQTPGQGLQFLFEYFSETQRNKGNFPGRFSGRQFSNSRSEMNVSTLELGDSALYLCASSPLDPGANVLTFGAGSRLTVL.

The chain has TRBV11-2 and TRBJ2-7; D is undetermined. Deletions cut 1 base from V and 6 bases from J, with 13 bases between. The V gene's germline CDR1 is SGHAT and CDR2 FQNNGV. The CDR3 is 14 amino acids. This CDR3 reads CASSLVRAQREQYF. The CDR3 coding sequence is TGTGCCAGCAGCTTAGTACGGGCCCAGCGCGAGCAGTACTTC.

This clone was picked up a small number of times. The chain has TRBV7-2 and TRBJ2-1; D might be TRBD2 (6 bases). Trimming left V 5 bases short and J 7 bases short, with 24 bases between. Germline V lookup: CDR1 SGHTA, CDR2 FQGNSA. CDR3 length: 17 residues. CDR3: CASSLGRRLRGTNEQFF. In nucleotides, the CDR3 is TGTGCCAGCAGCCTGGGTCGTAGGTTGCGGGGAACGAATGAGCAGTTCTTC.